This TCR beta chain was observed in a study of blood T cell repertoires in COVID-19. Overall study context: Researchers got acute and convalescent COVID-19 samples from the United States, Italy and Spain. In each case, the material was cDNA or gDNA derived from T cells, B-cell-depleted T cells, or PBMCs.

As handled by the study authors: Amplification from reference gene primers served as the basis for estimated nucleated cell counts. Libraries were prepared by immunoSEQ multiplex PCR; TCRdb keeps only in-frame clonotypes and omits some of them. For V, J and clone size, that table is used; D and trimming come from the DNA. The sample contains 70,000 to 95,000 clones, 70% to 90% of which appear only once. The CDR3 sequence is 14 residues long. With 8 bases clipped from V and 6 bases from J, the junction kept 5 bases outside the gene matches. Germline CDR1 reads SGHVS; CDR2 reads FQNEAQ. The V call is TRBV7-8, the J call TRBJ1-6; TRBD1 agrees at 9 bases. Sequenced input: peripheral blood. The TCR originated in a woman in her seventies with acute or convalescent COVID-19. CDR3 nucleotides: TGTGCCAGCTTGAAGGACAGGGGTAATTCACCCCTCCACTTT. Translated, it gives CASLKDRGNSPLHF.